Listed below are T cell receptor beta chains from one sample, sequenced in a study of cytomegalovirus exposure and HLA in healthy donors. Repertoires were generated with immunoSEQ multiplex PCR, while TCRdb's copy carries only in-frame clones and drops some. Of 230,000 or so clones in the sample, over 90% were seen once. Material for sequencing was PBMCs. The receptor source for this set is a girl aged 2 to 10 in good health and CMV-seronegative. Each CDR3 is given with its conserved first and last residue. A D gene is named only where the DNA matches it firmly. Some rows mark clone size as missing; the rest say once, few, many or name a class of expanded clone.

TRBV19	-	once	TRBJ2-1	CASSSPMDLAWSYNEQFF	TGTGCCAGTAGTAGCCCCATGGATCTAGCGTGGTCCTACAATGAGCAGTTCTTC
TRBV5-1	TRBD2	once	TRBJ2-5	CASSLRGAEETQYF	TGCGCCAGCAGCCTGCGGGGGGCCGAAGAGACCCAGTACTTC
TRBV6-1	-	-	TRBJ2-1	CASIGDSSYNEQFF	TGTGCCAGCATCGGAGATAGCTCCTACAATGAGCAGTTCTTC
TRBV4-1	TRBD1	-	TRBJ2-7	CASSQAGTGNDEQYF	TGCGCCAGCAGCCAGGCCGGGACAGGGAACGACGAGCAGTACTTC
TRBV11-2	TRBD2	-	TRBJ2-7	CASSSPGGYEQYF	TGTGCCAGCAGCTCCCCCGGGGGGTACGAGCAGTACTTC
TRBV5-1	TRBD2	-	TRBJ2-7	CASSSGTRSYEQYF	TGCGCCAGCAGCTCCGGGACTAGAAGCTACGAGCAGTACTTC
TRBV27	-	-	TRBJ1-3	CASSPQGLVGNTIYF	TGTGCCAGCAGTCCACAGGGCCTTGTTGGAAACACCATATATTTT
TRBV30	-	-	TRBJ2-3	CAWSVRGGGTDTQYF	TGTGCCTGGAGTGTACGCGGTGGTGGCACAGATACGCAGTATTTT
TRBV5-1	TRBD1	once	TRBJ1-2	CASSSGDREDGGYTF	TGCGCCAGCAGCTCGGGCGACAGGGAAGATGGGGGCTACACCTTC
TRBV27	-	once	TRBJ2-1	CASNKQGGLSYNEQFF	TGTGCCAGCAATAAGCAGGGGGGCCTCTCCTACAATGAGCAGTTCTTC
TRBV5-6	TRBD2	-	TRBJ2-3	CASSLFPAGVPDTQYF	TGTGCCAGCAGCTTGTTTCCAGCGGGAGTACCAGATACGCAGTATTTT
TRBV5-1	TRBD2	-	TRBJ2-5	CASSPESGRATETQYF	TGCGCCAGCAGCCCGGAAAGCGGGAGGGCCACAGAGACCCAGTACTTC
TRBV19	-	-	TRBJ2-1	CASSISRIEQFF	TGTGCCAGTAGTATTTCCAGGATCGAGCAGTTCTTC
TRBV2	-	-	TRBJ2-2	CASSERRANTGELFF	TGTGCCAGCAGTGAACGGAGGGCCAACACCGGGGAGCTGTTTTTT
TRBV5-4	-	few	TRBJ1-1	CASSSGANTEAFF	TGTGCCAGCAGCTCAGGGGCGAACACTGAAGCTTTCTTT
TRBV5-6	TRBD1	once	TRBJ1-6	CASSPEPGTVNSPLHF	TGTGCCAGCAGCCCCGAACCAGGGACAGTCAATTCACCCCTCCACTTT
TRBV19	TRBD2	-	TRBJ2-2	CASSIPGGAVTGELFF	TGTGCCAGTAGTATCCCCGGGGGGGCAGTCACCGGGGAGCTGTTTTTT
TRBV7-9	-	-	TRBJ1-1	CASSDDRSNTEAFF	TGTGCCAGCAGCGACGACAGGTCGAACACTGAAGCTTTCTTT
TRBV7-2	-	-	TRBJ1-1	CASSPTVNTEAFF	TGTGCCAGCAGCCCTACTGTGAACACTGAAGCTTTCTTT
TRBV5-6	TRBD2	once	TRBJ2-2	CASSSGGPFTGELFF	TGTGCCAGCAGCTCGGGGGGACCCTTCACCGGGGAGCTGTTTTTT
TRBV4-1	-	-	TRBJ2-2	CASSPQGERVANTGELFF	TGCGCCAGCAGCCCCCAAGGGGAGCGGGTCGCGAACACCGGGGAGCTGTTTTTT
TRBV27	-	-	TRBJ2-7	CASRGQTYEQYF	TGTGCCAGCAGAGGACAGACCTACGAGCAGTACTTC
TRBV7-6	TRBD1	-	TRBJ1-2	CASSFSTGAGYTF	TGTGCCAGCAGCTTTTCAACAGGGGCTGGCTACACCTTC
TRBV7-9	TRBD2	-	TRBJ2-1	CASSPQRESFNEQFF	TGTGCCAGCAGTCCTCAGCGGGAGTCATTCAATGAGCAGTTCTTC
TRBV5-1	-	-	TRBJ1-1	CASSLGGQNTEAFF	TGCGCCAGCAGCTTGGGGGGCCAGAACACTGAAGCTTTCTTT
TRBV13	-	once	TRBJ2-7	CASSLGRSYEQYF	TGTGCCAGCAGCTTAGGGCGGTCCTACGAGCAGTACTTC
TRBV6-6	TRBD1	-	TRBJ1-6	CASRQGRSPLHF	TGTGCCAGCCGACAGGGTCGGTCACCCCTCCACTTT
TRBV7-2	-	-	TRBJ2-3	CARGGGPNFTDTQYF	TGTGCCAGAGGGGGAGGGCCGAATTTCACAGATACGCAGTATTTT
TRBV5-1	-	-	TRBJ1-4	CASSGGHDGKLFF	TGCGCCAGCAGCGGTGGACATGACGGAAAACTGTTTTTT
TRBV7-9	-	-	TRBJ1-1	CASSPPGNTEAFF	TGTGCCAGCAGCCCACCAGGGAACACTGAAGCTTTCTTT
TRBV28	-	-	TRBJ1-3	CASRVAEAGNTIYF	TGTGCCAGCAGGGTGGCAGAGGCTGGAAACACCATATATTTT
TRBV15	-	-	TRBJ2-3	CATGGWSGGTDTQYF	TGTGCCACCGGCGGGTGGTCCGGCGGCACAGATACGCAGTATTTT
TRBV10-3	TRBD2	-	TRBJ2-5	CATRLAGPQETQYF	TGTGCCACTCGACTAGCGGGGCCTCAAGAGACCCAGTACTTC
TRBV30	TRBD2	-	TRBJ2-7	CAWRRAGGHYEQYF	TGTGCCTGGAGAAGAGCGGGGGGCCACTACGAGCAGTACTTC
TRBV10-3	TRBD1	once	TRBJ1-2	CAISPGQGRRGYTF	TGTGCCATCAGCCCGGGACAGGGGAGAAGGGGCTACACCTTC
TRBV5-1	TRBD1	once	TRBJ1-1	CASSFQTGVNTEAFF	TGCGCCAGCAGCTTCCAGACAGGGGTGAACACTGAAGCTTTCTTT
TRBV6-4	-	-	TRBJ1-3	CASRGSSGNTIYF	TGTGCCAGCAGGGGGAGCTCTGGAAACACCATATATTTT
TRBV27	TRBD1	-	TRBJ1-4	CASSPSQGVLGEKLFF	TGTGCCAGCAGTCCCTCACAGGGGGTATTGGGTGAAAAACTGTTTTTT
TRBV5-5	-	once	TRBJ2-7	CASSPNLEQYF	TGTGCCAGCAGCCCTAATCTGGAGCAGTACTTC
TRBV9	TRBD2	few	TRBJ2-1	CASRLAALREQFF	TGTGCCAGTCGACTAGCGGCCCTGAGAGAGCAGTTCTTC
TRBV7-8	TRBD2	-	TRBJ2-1	CASRRRTSGVYNEQFF	TGTGCCAGCAGGCGAAGGACTAGCGGGGTCTACAATGAGCAGTTCTTC
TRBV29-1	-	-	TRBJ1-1	CSVDHRAMNTEAFF	TGCAGCGTGGATCACAGGGCCATGAACACTGAAGCTTTCTTT
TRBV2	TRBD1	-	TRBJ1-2	CASTERGGGLLKGYTF	TGTGCCAGCACCGAGCGAGGAGGGGGCCTACTTAAAGGCTACACCTTC
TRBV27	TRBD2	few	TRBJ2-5	CASSSPGLAGGARETQYF	TGTGCCAGCAGTTCACCGGGACTAGCGGGGGGGGCCAGGGAGACCCAGTACTTC
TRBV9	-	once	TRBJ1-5	CASSVSGSNQPQHF	TGTGCCAGCAGCGTAAGCGGGAGTAATCAGCCCCAGCATTTT
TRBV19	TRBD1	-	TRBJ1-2	CASSTGGLYGYTF	TGTGCCAGTAGTACAGGGGGCCTCTATGGCTACACCTTC
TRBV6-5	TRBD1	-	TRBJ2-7	CASRGAGTGDYEQYF	TGTGCCAGCAGGGGGGCCGGGACAGGGGACTACGAGCAGTACTTC
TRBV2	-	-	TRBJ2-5	CASSEDALGAGETQYF	TGTGCCAGCAGTGAAGATGCTCTAGGGGCTGGGGAGACCCAGTACTTC
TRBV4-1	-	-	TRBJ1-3	CASSYPGASGNTIYF	TGCGCCAGCAGCTACCCAGGTGCCTCTGGAAACACCATATATTTT
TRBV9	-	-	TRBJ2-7	CASSPLVGQRQYF	TGTGCCAGCAGCCCCCTGGTTGGACAGAGGCAGTACTTC
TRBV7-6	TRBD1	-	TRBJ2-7	CASSPRQGEGLWEQYF	TGTGCCAGCAGCCCGCGACAGGGTGAAGGTCTGTGGGAGCAGTACTTC
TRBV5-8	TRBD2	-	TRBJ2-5	CASSWGLAGLQETQYF	TGTGCCAGCAGCTGGGGACTAGCGGGACTCCAAGAGACCCAGTACTTC
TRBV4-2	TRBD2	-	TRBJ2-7	CASSQGRTSVEQYF	TGTGCCAGCAGCCAAGGCCGGACTAGCGTCGAGCAGTACTTC
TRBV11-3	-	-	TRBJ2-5	CASSRDKEETQYF	TGTGCCAGCAGCCGGGACAAAGAAGAGACCCAGTACTTC
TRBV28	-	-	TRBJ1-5	CASSPVSFWSNQPQHF	TGTGCCAGCAGTCCTGTGAGTTTTTGGAGCAATCAGCCCCAGCATTTT
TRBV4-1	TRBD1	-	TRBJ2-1	CASSLVARTGTEQFF	TGCGCCAGCAGCCTTGTTGCCCGGACAGGGACTGAGCAGTTCTTC
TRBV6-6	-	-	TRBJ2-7	CATLLTNEQYF	TGTGCCACCCTCCTAACTAACGAGCAGTACTTC
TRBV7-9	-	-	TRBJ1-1	CASSPTGSPFF	TGTGCCAGCAGCCCCACAGGGTCCCCTTTTTTT
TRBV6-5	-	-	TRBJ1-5	CASSYLGGSNQPQHF	TGTGCCAGCAGTTACTTGGGGGGAAGCAATCAGCCCCAGCATTTT
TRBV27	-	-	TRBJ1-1	CASAPFGGLLGSGAFF	TGTGCCAGTGCCCCATTCGGGGGGCTTCTTGGGTCTGGAGCTTTCTTT